A single sample gave rise to the 26 T cell receptor beta chains below, sequenced in a study of human T cells and chemical hapten exposure. Time point reported: patch test 1, 2 weeks after DPC sensitization. Treatment: therapeutic diphenylcyclopropenone sensitization with weekly scalp DPC. From the RACE reads, TCRdb called clonotypes with MiXCR, one entry per CDR3 protein. The sample gives around 340,000 distinct CDR3 sequences, roughly 6.9% of which show up once; about 8% is in the top ten. Sample: whole blood, taken in connection with sensitization to the hapten diphenylcyclopropenone (DPC). Receptors originate from a woman aged 18-29 years with alopecia areata. Some clones in this sample may be carry-over from other donors' samples.

At least ten counts were recorded for this clonotype. The rearrangement uses TRBV5-1 and TRBJ2-7; 9 nucleotides align to TRBD1. The CDR3 length is 14 residues. The germline V gene encodes CDR1 SGHRS and CDR2 YFSETQ. Trimming removed 4 bases from V and 5 bases from J; junction bases left unmatched: 7. The chain's CDR3 is CASSPGQGVDEQYF. The CDR3 nucleotides are TGCGCCAGCAGCCCGGGACAGGGCGTCGACGAGCAGTACTTC. Full variable domain (remainder filled in from reference TRBV5-1 and TRBJ2-7): KAGVTQTPRYLIKTRGQQVTLSCSPISGHRSVSWYQQTPGQGLQFLFEYFSETQRNKGNFPGRFSGRQFSNSRSEMNVSTLELGDSALYLCASSPGQGVDEQYFGPGTRLTVT.

The genes are TRBV9 and TRBJ1-2; D unclear. The CDR3 is 12 amino acids. The V gene's germline CDR1 is SGDLS and CDR2 YYNGEE. Trimming cost V 3 bases and J 4 bases, with 7 bases left between them. The CDR3 reads CASSGLAYGYTF. For the CDR3, the DNA is TGTGCCAGCAGCGGACTGGCCTATGGCTACACCTTC.

This rearrangement joins TRBV7-2 to TRBJ2-3; D tentatively fits TRBD1 or TRBD2 (6 bases each). CDR3 length: 15 residues. Per germline, CDR1 SGHTA and CDR2 FQGNSA. The V gene lost 1 base and the J gene lost 2 bases, with 10 bases spanning the gap. CDR3 in DNA: TGTGCCAGCAGCTTAGACGGGGGCTTCACAGATACGCAGTATTTT. It translates to CASSLDGGFTDTQYF.

The J gene is TRBJ1-5, the V gene TRBV5-5; D unresolved. The V end was cut by 0 bases, the J end by 4 bases, with 14 bases between. Germline V lookup: CDR1 SGHKS, CDR2 YYEKEE (reference sequence). The CDR3 has 16 residues. The CDR3 DNA sequence: TGTGCCAGCAGCTTGGTCACAGTGGTGAGGAATCAGCCCCAGCATTTT. This sequence encodes CASSLVTVVRNQPQHF.

V and J are TRBV20-1 and TRBJ2-4; no clear D. The length of the CDR3 is 13 residues. The germline gives CDR1 DFQATT, CDR2 SNEGSKA (reference sequence). The germline V and J ends were trimmed by 4 bases and 0 bases, with 7 bases remaining between them. This CDR3 is CSAKALAKNIQYF. The CDR3 region has the DNA TGCAGTGCTAAGGCACTAGCCAAAAACATTCAGTACTTC.

This sequence joins TRBV7-3 and TRBJ2-7; D is possibly TRBD1 (5 bases). Trimming cost V 5 bases and J 3 bases, with 17 bases left between them. Per germline, CDR1 SGHTA and CDR2 FQGTGA. The CDR3 is made up of 15 amino acids. The DNA of the CDR3 is TGTGCCAGCAGCCCGTCGGATGGGGCCCTCTACGAGCAGTACTTC. Encoded protein: CASSPSDGALYEQYF.

The chain uses TRBV6-5 and TRBJ2-3, with D uncertain. Germline values: CDR1 MNHEY, CDR2 SVGAGI. The CDR3 runs to 12 residues. V lost 9 bases, J lost 4 bases, and 11 bases lay in between. CDR3 nucleotides: TGTGCCAGTCACCAGGCCCCAGATACGCAGTATTTT. Translation gives CASHQAPDTQYF.

The J gene is TRBJ2-5, the V gene TRBV7-3; 10 positions match TRBD1. The CDR3 is made up of 16 amino acids. Germline V CDR1 and CDR2: SGHTA, FQGTGA. V dropped 1 base and J dropped 4; count of bases not matched to a gene: 6. The CDR3 spells CASSLSRDRGGETQYF. The CDR3 coding sequence is TGTGCCAGCAGCTTAAGTCGGGACAGGGGAGGAGAGACCCAGTACTTC.

This clonotype was observed many times. The chain employs TRBV12-3 or TRBV12-4 and TRBJ2-1, with a tentative D call TRBD2 (5 bases). This CDR3 is built from 13 residues. V shed 7 bases and J shed 4 bases, with 11 bases lying between them. CDR3 loop: CASKSRGYNEQFF. Written as DNA, the CDR3 is TGTGCCAGCAAGAGCCGGGGATACAATGAGCAGTTCTTC.

In its sample, this clonotype was seen many times. V usage is TRBV28 and J usage is TRBJ2-7; TRBD1 aligns across 8 bases. The ends lost 5 bases at V and 3 bases at J; junction bases unmatched: 3. CDR3 size: 13 residues. CDR1 MDHEN and CDR2 SYDVKM come from the germline V gene. CDR3 sequence (DNA): TGTGCCAGCAGTCTGGGACAGGTCTACGAGCAGTACTTC. This sequence encodes CASSLGQVYEQYF.

This clonotype was detected only a few times. The V and J genes are TRBV29-1 and TRBJ2-3; no reliable D call. Trimming cost V 7 bases and J 4 bases, with 9 bases left between them. Per the germline V gene, CDR1 is SQVTM and CDR2 is ANQGSEA. The CDR3 totals 11 residues. CDR3 nucleotide sequence: TGCAGCGCTGATTTGTCAGATACGCAGTATTTT. Encoded protein: CSADLSDTQYF.

This clonotype was recorded a few times. V usage is TRBV20-1 and J usage is TRBJ2-2; 7 bases align to TRBD1. The CDR3 covers 15 residues. V was clipped by 6 bases and J by 0 bases; unmatched bases: 7. CDR1 is DFQATT, CDR2 SNEGSKA, per germline (reference sequence). This chain's CDR3 is CSARRQGPNTGELFF. In DNA, the CDR3 is TGCAGTGCACGGAGACAGGGCCCGAACACCGGGGAGCTGTTTTTT.

The chain couples TRBV5-5 to TRBJ2-7; D is possibly TRBD1 or TRBD2 (5 bases each). CDR1 SGHKS and CDR2 YYEKEE come from the germline V gene (reference sequence). The germline V and J ends were trimmed by 6 bases and 0 bases, with 16 bases remaining between them. The CDR3 is made up of 15 amino acids. The CDR3 DNA is TGTGCCAGCAACTTAGGCCCCGGGACCTCCTACGAGCAGTACTTC. Translation: CASNLGPGTSYEQYF. Combining the CDR3 with reference TRBV5-5 and TRBJ2-7 gives the whole variable domain DAGVTQSPTHLIKTRGQQVTLRCSPISGHKSVSWYQQVLGQGPQFIFQYYEKEERGRGNFPDRFSARQFPNYSSELNVNALLLGDSALYLCASNLGPGTSYEQYFGPGTRLTVT.

This clonotype was recorded a few times. V usage is TRBV4-1 and J usage is TRBJ2-3; 13 bases fit TRBD2. The germline gives CDR1 MGHRA, CDR2 YSYEKL. CDR3 length: 15 residues. The trim removed 6 bases at V and 3 bases at J, leaving 3 bases unmatched. Written as DNA, the CDR3 is TGCGCCAGCAGGGCGGGACTAGCGGGAACAGATACGCAGTATTTT. This gives the protein CASRAGLAGTDTQYF.

The table lists this clonotype with many counts. This chain links TRBV4-3 with TRBJ2-3; TRBD2 aligns across 9 bases. CDR3 length equals 17 residues. Trimming took 3 bases from V and 6 from J; bases not matched to a gene: 13. Germline V gene lookup returns CDR1 LGHNA and CDR2 YSLEER. The CDR3 protein is CASSQTAAGGQWDTQYF. The CDR3, as DNA: TGCGCCAGCAGCCAGACCGCGGCGGGGGGGCAATGGGATACGCAGTATTTT.

This clonotype was recorded at least ten times. The rearrangement uses TRBV12-3 or TRBV12-4 and TRBJ2-2; tentative D call: TRBD1 (6 bases). The CDR3 loop spans 15 amino acids. Trimming removed 4 bases from V and 6 bases from J, with 15 bases in between. CDR3 residues: CASSSRGFSSGELFF. The CDR3 bases are TGTGCCAGCAGTTCCAGGGGCTTTAGTTCCGGGGAGCTGTTTTTT.

This clonotype was detected ten times or more. The chain joins TRBV7-3 to TRBJ2-2; D unclear. This CDR3 has 13 residues. Germline V gene sequence: CDR1 SGHTA, CDR2 FQGTGA. Trimming took 7 bases from V and 6 from J, leaving 12 bases between them. Written as DNA, the CDR3 is TGTGCCAGCACCACTAAACCGGCCGGGGAGCTGTTTTTT. Its translation: CASTTKPAGELFF.

This clonotype occurred many times. DNA for the CDR3: TGTGCCAGCAGCCCCGGGACAGGGTTCGGGGAGCTGTTTTTT. It translates to CASSPGTGFGELFF. The rearrangement links TRBV12-3 or TRBV12-4 to TRBJ2-2; TRBD1 matches at 9 bases. The ends lost 6 bases at V and 7 bases at J; junction bases unmatched: 6. This CDR3 is 14 amino acids long.

This clonotype has only a few counts. The chain employs TRBV27 and TRBJ1-4; D is unresolved. Trimming cost V 1 base and J 5 bases, with 8 bases left between them. The CDR3 extends over 14 amino acids. Looked up from germline, CDR1 is MNHEY and CDR2 is SMNVEV (reference sequence). The DNA for the CDR3 is TGTGCCAGCAGTTTATTCCCCTCAAATGAAAAACTGTTTTTT. It specifies CASSLFPSNEKLFF.

The rearrangement links TRBV29-1 to TRBJ2-1; TRBD2 matches 9 bases. CDR1 is SQVTM, CDR2 ANQGSEA, per germline. This CDR3 has 15 residues. With V trimmed by 4 bases and J by 8 bases, 12 bases remained unmatched. The CDR3 bases are TGCAGCGTTGGTGGAGCGGGGGGCCTGGGCGATGAGCAGTTCTTC. This encodes CSVGGAGGLGDEQFF.

This clonotype was counted at least ten times. V is TRBV5-1 and J is TRBJ1-3, with 7 bases identical to TRBD1. CDR1 is SGHRS, CDR2 YFSETQ, per germline. The CDR3 length is 14 residues. V was clipped by 3 bases and J by 5 bases; unmatched bases: 5. The CDR3 loop is CASSWGDRRNTIYF. CDR3 in DNA: TGCGCCAGCAGCTGGGGGGACAGACGAAACACCATATATTTT.

This clonotype was detected ten times or more. This chain connects TRBV20-1 to TRBJ1-5; a weak D match, TRBD1 (6 bases). With 6 bases removed from V and 2 bases from J, the gap between germline ends came to 11 bases. This CDR3 is built from 13 residues. The germline CDR1 and CDR2 sequences are DFQATT and SNEGSKA (reference sequence). DNA for the CDR3: TGCAGTGCCGGGGGCAAGGGCAATCAGCCCCAGCATTTT. It translates to CSAGGKGNQPQHF.

This clonotype was counted at least ten times. The V call is TRBV11-2, the J call TRBJ2-3, with D hard to call. The CDR3 extends over 16 amino acids. CDR1 SGHAT and CDR2 FQNNGV come from the germline V gene. V was clipped by 1 base and J by 0 bases, with 11 bases between them. CDR3 coding DNA: TGTGCCAGCAGCTTAGCCGGGCCCACGAGCACAGATACGCAGTATTTT. This sequence encodes CASSLAGPTSTDTQYF.

The chain combines TRBV7-9 with TRBJ2-3, with D perhaps matching TRBD1 (6 bases). The germline V gene has CDR1 SEHNR and CDR2 FQNEAQ (reference sequence). Between the trimmed V and J ends, which lost 11 bases and 4 bases, there was a span of 7 bases. The CDR3 extends over 10 amino acids. CDR3 sequence: CAGGPDTQYF. The CDR3 nucleotides read TGTGCCGGGGGCCCAGATACGCAGTATTTT.

This clonotype has a count of ten or more. The chain recombines TRBV19 with TRBJ2-3; D is perhaps TRBD1 or TRBD2 (6 bases each). The germline V gene encodes CDR1 LNHDA and CDR2 SQIVND (reference sequence). Trimming left V 4 bases short and J 0 bases short, with 11 bases between. The CDR3 has 15 residues. In DNA, the CDR3 is TGTGCCAGTAGTACGCGGGACATCAGCACAGATACGCAGTATTTT. Amino acid sequence: CASSTRDISTDTQYF. Looking up the rest from reference TRBV19 and TRBJ2-3 gives the full variable domain: DGGITQSPKYLFRKEGQNVTLSCEQNLNHDAMYWYRQDPGQGLRLIYYSQIVNDFQKGDIAEGYSVSREKKESFPLTVTSAQKNPTAFYLCASSTRDISTDTQYFGPGTRLTVL.

This clonotype was seen only a few times. The chain employs TRBV6-5 and TRBJ1-4; D is uncertain. The germline V gene encodes CDR1 MNHEY and CDR2 SVGAGI. Trimming stripped 6 bases from V and 11 bases from J, with 13 bases between. The CDR3 runs to 12 residues. The CDR3 sequence: CASRDTGKKLFF. CDR3 DNA: TGTGCCAGCAGGGATACCGGGAAGAAACTGTTTTTT.